Listed below are T cell receptor beta chains from one sample, sequenced in a study of blood T cell repertoires in COVID-19. Using immunoSEQ multiplex PCR, the repertoire was profiled, and TCRdb retains in-frame clones only, with some absent. Counted here are around 430,000 clones, 88% occurring once; the ten biggest clones make up over 9.5%. Sequencing was done on a sample of peripheral blood. These receptors were collected from a woman aged 50 to 60 with COVID-19, enrolled during active disease. The CDR3 runs from the conserved cysteine through the conserved F or W. The order of the fields is V gene, D gene, clone size, J gene, CDR3 protein, CDR3 DNA. A D gene is named only where the DNA matches it firmly. Expanded clones are given a class, and other clones once, few, many or no size at all.

v_gene: TRBV11-1
d_gene: TRBD1
abundance: .
j_gene: TRBJ2-5
CDR3aa: CASSPRDREETQYF
CDR3nt: TGTGCCAGCAGCCCCCGGGACAGGGAGGAGACCCAGTACTTC

v_gene: TRBV9
d_gene: TRBD1
abundance: .
j_gene: TRBJ1-4
CDR3aa: CASRDREGKLFF
CDR3nt: TGTGCCAGCAGGGACAGGGAGGGAAAACTGTTTTTT

v_gene: TRBV13
d_gene: .
abundance: .
j_gene: TRBJ1-6
CDR3aa: CASSLDRADSPLHF
CDR3nt: TGTGCCAGCAGCTTAGACAGGGCCGATTCACCCCTCCACTTT

v_gene: TRBV25-1
d_gene: .
abundance: .
j_gene: TRBJ2-1
CDR3aa: CASSDGSRDEQFF
CDR3nt: TGTGCCAGCAGTGATGGCAGCCGGGATGAGCAGTTCTTC

v_gene: TRBV7-3
d_gene: .
abundance: .
j_gene: TRBJ1-2
CDR3aa: CASSPNTGSAYGYTF
CDR3nt: TGTGCCAGCAGCCCAAACACAGGGTCGGCCTATGGCTACACCTTC

v_gene: TRBV5-1
d_gene: .
abundance: once
j_gene: TRBJ2-7
CDR3aa: CASSRDNSPYEQYF
CDR3nt: TGCGCCAGCAGCAGGGACAATTCTCCTTACGAGCAGTACTTC

v_gene: TRBV7-9
d_gene: TRBD1
abundance: .
j_gene: TRBJ2-7
CDR3aa: CASRTGTGHSYEQYF
CDR3nt: TGTGCCAGTCGTACCGGGACAGGGCATTCCTACGAGCAGTACTTC

v_gene: TRBV28
d_gene: TRBD2
abundance: .
j_gene: TRBJ2-1
CDR3aa: CASSSRLTSGIEQFF
CDR3nt: TGTGCCAGCAGTTCACGGTTGACTAGCGGAATTGAGCAGTTCTTC

v_gene: TRBV13
d_gene: .
abundance: .
j_gene: TRBJ2-2
CDR3aa: CASSSTGTRGATGELFF
CDR3nt: TGTGCCAGCAGCTCCACCGGGACAAGGGGAGCTACCGGGGAGCTGTTTTTT

v_gene: TRBV27
d_gene: .
abundance: .
j_gene: TRBJ2-1
CDR3aa: CASSKHRDFVNEQFF
CDR3nt: TGTGCCAGCAGTAAACACCGGGACTTCGTCAATGAGCAGTTCTTC

v_gene: TRBV4-1
d_gene: .
abundance: once
j_gene: TRBJ2-4
CDR3aa: CASSQGEEGKNIQYF
CDR3nt: TGCGCCAGCAGCCAAGGGGAGGAGGGCAAAAACATTCAGTACTTC

v_gene: TRBV10-2
d_gene: .
abundance: .
j_gene: TRBJ2-7
CDR3aa: CASSRGYEQYF
CDR3nt: TGCGCCAGCAGTCGGGGTTACGAGCAGTACTTC

v_gene: TRBV30
d_gene: TRBD1
abundance: .
j_gene: TRBJ2-1
CDR3aa: CAWSYRDRGLWQFF
CDR3nt: TGTGCCTGGAGTTACCGGGACAGGGGGCTGTGGCAGTTCTTC

v_gene: TRBV27
d_gene: .
abundance: .
j_gene: TRBJ1-4
CDR3aa: CASSPSGFTNEKLFF
CDR3nt: TGTGCCAGCAGTCCCTCAGGCTTCACTAATGAAAAACTGTTTTTT

v_gene: TRBV3-1/TRBV3-2
d_gene: TRBD2
abundance: .
j_gene: TRBJ2-1
CDR3aa: CASSQAAGSIYNEQFF
CDR3nt: TGTGCCAGCAGCCAAGCAGCGGGGTCTATCTACAATGAGCAGTTCTTC

v_gene: TRBV3-1/TRBV3-2
d_gene: .
abundance: .
j_gene: TRBJ1-1
CDR3aa: CASSRAGTRSEAFF
CDR3nt: TGTGCCAGCAGCCGGGCCGGGACTCGCAGTGAAGCTTTCTTT

v_gene: TRBV2
d_gene: TRBD1
abundance: .
j_gene: TRBJ2-7
CDR3aa: CASSEGDRGRDEQYF
CDR3nt: TGTGCCAGCAGTGAAGGGGACAGGGGGCGCGACGAGCAGTACTTC

v_gene: TRBV6-1
d_gene: .
abundance: .
j_gene: TRBJ1-4
CDR3aa: CASSEGVEGMNEKLFF
CDR3nt: TGTGCCAGCAGTGAAGGGGTGGAGGGGATGAATGAAAAACTGTTTTTT

v_gene: TRBV4-2
d_gene: TRBD1
abundance: .
j_gene: TRBJ1-3
CDR3aa: CASAIRDSSGNTIYF
CDR3nt: TGTGCCAGCGCGATCCGGGACAGCTCTGGAAACACCATATATTTT

v_gene: TRBV30
d_gene: .
abundance: few
j_gene: TRBJ2-7
CDR3aa: CAWSSTNIYEQYF
CDR3nt: TGTGCCTGGAGTTCAACAAACATCTACGAGCAGTACTTC

v_gene: TRBV4-1
d_gene: .
abundance: .
j_gene: TRBJ1-5
CDR3aa: CASSPDRMSNQPQHF
CDR3nt: TGCGCCAGCAGCCCTGACAGAATGAGCAATCAGCCCCAGCATTTT

v_gene: TRBV28
d_gene: TRBD2
abundance: .
j_gene: TRBJ2-3
CDR3aa: CASQAGGRGTQYF
CDR3nt: TGTGCCAGCCAAGCGGGGGGGCGGGGTACGCAGTATTTT

v_gene: TRBV3-1/TRBV3-2
d_gene: TRBD1
abundance: .
j_gene: TRBJ2-1
CDR3aa: CASSQEYGTGRINEQFF
CDR3nt: TGTGCCAGCAGCCAAGAATATGGGACAGGGAGGATCAATGAGCAGTTCTTC

v_gene: TRBV5-1
d_gene: TRBD2
abundance: .
j_gene: TRBJ2-7
CDR3aa: CASSLDLAGNSYEQYF
CDR3nt: TGCGCCAGCAGCTTGGATTTAGCGGGTAACTCCTACGAGCAGTACTTC

v_gene: TRBV4-2
d_gene: .
abundance: .
j_gene: TRBJ1-2
CDR3aa: CASSQEGHSGYTF
CDR3nt: TGTGCCAGCAGCCAAGAGGGACACTCTGGCTACACCTTC

v_gene: TRBV21-1
d_gene: .
abundance: .
j_gene: TRBJ2-4
CDR3aa: CASSTRTVAFCIQYF
CDR3nt: TGTGCCAGCAGCACTAGGACAGTTGCTTTTTGTATTCAGTACTTC

v_gene: TRBV28
d_gene: TRBD2
abundance: .
j_gene: TRBJ2-1
CDR3aa: CASSSRDGGANEQFF
CDR3nt: TGTGCCAGCAGTTCCCGTGACGGGGGGGCCAATGAGCAGTTCTTC

v_gene: TRBV20-1
d_gene: .
abundance: .
j_gene: TRBJ1-1
CDR3aa: CSAKTRDEAFF
CDR3nt: TGCAGTGCTAAAACCAGGGATGAAGCTTTCTTT

v_gene: TRBV14
d_gene: .
abundance: .
j_gene: TRBJ1-2
CDR3aa: CASSQVPGENGYTF
CDR3nt: TGTGCCAGCAGCCAAGTCCCAGGGGAGAATGGCTACACCTTC

v_gene: TRBV11-2
d_gene: .
abundance: .
j_gene: TRBJ1-1
CDR3aa: CASSRDIDTEAFF
CDR3nt: TGTGCCAGCAGCCGTGACATCGACACTGAAGCTTTCTTT

v_gene: TRBV2
d_gene: TRBD1
abundance: few
j_gene: TRBJ1-6
CDR3aa: CASSSYPGTVNSPLHF
CDR3nt: TGTGCCAGCAGTTCCTACCCCGGGACAGTTAATTCACCCCTCCACTTT

v_gene: TRBV9
d_gene: .
abundance: .
j_gene: TRBJ1-5
CDR3aa: CASSVSCGAPQHF
CDR3nt: TGTGCCAGCAGCGTGAGTTGCGGAGCGCCCCAGCATTTT

v_gene: TRBV2
d_gene: .
abundance: .
j_gene: TRBJ2-1
CDR3aa: CASSRQYNEQFF
CDR3nt: TGTGCCAGCAGTCGACAGTACAATGAGCAGTTCTTC

v_gene: TRBV5-6
d_gene: TRBD2
abundance: .
j_gene: TRBJ2-7
CDR3aa: CASSLRSSGSSYEQYF
CDR3nt: TGTGCCAGCAGCTTGCGGTCTAGCGGGAGCTCCTACGAGCAGTACTTC

v_gene: TRBV27
d_gene: .
abundance: .
j_gene: TRBJ1-1
CDR3aa: CASSFEGNTEAFF
CDR3nt: TGTGCCAGCAGTTTCGAGGGAAACACTGAAGCTTTCTTT

v_gene: TRBV18
d_gene: .
abundance: .
j_gene: TRBJ1-1
CDR3aa: CASSSGRDGAAFF
CDR3nt: TGTGCCAGCTCATCCGGACGGGATGGAGCAGCTTTCTTT

v_gene: TRBV5-4
d_gene: .
abundance: .
j_gene: TRBJ2-2
CDR3aa: CASSLILTGELFF
CDR3nt: TGTGCCAGCAGCTTGATCCTAACCGGGGAGCTGTTTTTT

v_gene: TRBV2
d_gene: TRBD1
abundance: .
j_gene: TRBJ2-7
CDR3aa: CASRFGTVSYEQYF
CDR3nt: TGTGCCAGCAGGTTCGGGACAGTCTCCTACGAGCAGTACTTC

v_gene: TRBV29-1
d_gene: .
abundance: .
j_gene: TRBJ2-2
CDR3aa: CSAGSRGTGELFF
CDR3nt: TGCAGCGCCGGGAGTCGGGGCACCGGGGAGCTGTTTTTT

v_gene: TRBV2
d_gene: .
abundance: .
j_gene: TRBJ1-1
CDR3aa: CASSIHRFEGTEAFF
CDR3nt: TGTGCCAGCAGTATACACAGGTTTGAAGGGACTGAAGCTTTCTTT

v_gene: TRBV19
d_gene: TRBD1
abundance: once
j_gene: TRBJ1-1
CDR3aa: CASSVDRGTEAFF
CDR3nt: TGTGCCAGTAGTGTCGACAGGGGCACTGAAGCTTTCTTT

v_gene: TRBV29-1
d_gene: .
abundance: .
j_gene: TRBJ1-1
CDR3aa: CSLRRSQASEAFF
CDR3nt: TGCAGCCTCCGAAGGTCCCAGGCAAGTGAAGCTTTCTTT

v_gene: TRBV7-9
d_gene: TRBD1
abundance: .
j_gene: TRBJ2-7
CDR3aa: CASSLEGGAIQSEQYF
CDR3nt: TGTGCCAGCAGCTTAGAAGGGGGCGCCATTCAATCCGAGCAGTACTTC

v_gene: TRBV9
d_gene: TRBD1
abundance: .
j_gene: TRBJ1-2
CDR3aa: CASSLSGQGGRGYTF
CDR3nt: TGTGCCAGCAGCCTTTCGGGACAGGGGGGTAGGGGCTACACCTTC

v_gene: TRBV29-1
d_gene: TRBD1
abundance: .
j_gene: TRBJ2-1
CDR3aa: CSVVGQGSLNEQFF
CDR3nt: TGCAGCGTTGTTGGACAGGGCTCATTGAATGAGCAGTTCTTC

v_gene: TRBV30
d_gene: .
abundance: .
j_gene: TRBJ1-1
CDR3aa: CAWSFAENTEAFF
CDR3nt: TGTGCCTGGAGTTTTGCGGAGAACACTGAAGCTTTCTTT

v_gene: TRBV6-5
d_gene: .
abundance: few
j_gene: TRBJ1-1
CDR3aa: CASNDLTGGLEAFF
CDR3nt: TGTGCCAGCAACGACTTGACAGGTGGACTTGAAGCTTTCTTT

v_gene: TRBV7-9
d_gene: TRBD1
abundance: .
j_gene: TRBJ1-2
CDR3aa: CASSLEWDRGQKGYTF
CDR3nt: TGTGCCAGCAGCTTAGAATGGGACAGGGGGCAGAAAGGCTACACCTTC

v_gene: TRBV9
d_gene: .
abundance: .
j_gene: TRBJ1-1
CDR3aa: CASSFLGGANTEAFF
CDR3nt: TGTGCCAGCAGCTTCCTAGGGGGGGCGAACACTGAAGCTTTCTTT

v_gene: TRBV19
d_gene: TRBD1
abundance: .
j_gene: TRBJ1-6
CDR3aa: CASTQRTGRSPLHF
CDR3nt: TGTGCCAGTACTCAACGGACAGGGCGGTCACCCCTCCACTTT